This TCR beta chain was recorded in a study of Graves' ophthalmopathy and Graves' hyperthyroidism. RNA served as the template for amplifying TCR beta CDR3 regions. Second-round multiplex PCR followed a first-round RT-PCR using HTBI primers. MiXCR, run by TCRdb on the multiplex PCR reads, gives a single entry per CDR3 protein. The table has under 250,000 distinct CDR3 sequences, under 25% seen once; the top ten hold roughly 40%. V was clipped by 6 bases and J by 4 bases, with 12 bases between them. The germline CDR1 and CDR2 sequences are MNHNS and SASEGT. The CDR3 has 13 amino acids. This clonotype was seen many times.

V usage is TRBV6-1 and J usage is TRBJ1-1; TRBD1 might be the D (5 bases). Sequencing was done on a sample of peripheral blood. This TCR was sampled from a woman aged 45-65 years with Graves' ophthalmopathy. CDR3 nucleotide sequence: TGTGCCAGCAGAAAGACTGGGGGCACTGAAGCTTTCTTT. The encoded protein is CASRKTGGTEAFF.